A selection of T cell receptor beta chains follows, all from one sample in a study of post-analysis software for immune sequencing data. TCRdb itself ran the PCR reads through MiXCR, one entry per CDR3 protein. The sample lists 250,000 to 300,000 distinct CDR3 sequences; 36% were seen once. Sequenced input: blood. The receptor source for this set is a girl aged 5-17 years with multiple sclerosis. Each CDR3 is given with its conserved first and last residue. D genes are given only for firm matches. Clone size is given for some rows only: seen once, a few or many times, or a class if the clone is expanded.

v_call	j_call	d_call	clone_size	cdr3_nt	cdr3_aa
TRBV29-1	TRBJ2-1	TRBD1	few	TGCAGCGTTGAAGCCGGGACAGTCGGATACAATGAGCAGTTCTTC	CSVEAGTVGYNEQFF
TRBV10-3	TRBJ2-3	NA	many	TGTGCCACGCGGGACAGCAGGAGCACAGATACGCAGTATTTT	CATRDSRSTDTQYF
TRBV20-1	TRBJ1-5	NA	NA	TGCAGTGCAGTTGGGCGGGCCCGGGGGAATCAGCCCCAGCATTTT	CSAVGRARGNQPQHF
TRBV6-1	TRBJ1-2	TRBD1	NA	TGTGCCACGTCTACCGGGACAGGATATGGCTACACCTTC	CATSTGTGYGYTF
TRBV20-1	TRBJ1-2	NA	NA	TGCAGTGCTAGAGTGGGGCAGGGCGACGGTATTGGTGGCTACACCTTC	CSARVGQGDGIGGYTF
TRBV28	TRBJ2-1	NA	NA	TGTGCCAGCAGTTTGGCAGCGGGCGATGAGCAGTTCTTC	CASSLAAGDEQFF
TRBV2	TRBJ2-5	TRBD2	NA	TGTGCCAGCATCTTTGAACGGAGACTAGCGGGAGTCGCGGCACAAGAGACCCAGTACTTC	CASIFERRLAGVAAQETQYF
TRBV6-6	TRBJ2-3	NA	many	TGTGCCAGCAGTTACTCGGCTTTAGGATCTAGCACAGATACGCAGTATTTT	CASSYSALGSSTDTQYF
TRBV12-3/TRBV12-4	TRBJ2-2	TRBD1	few	TGTGCCAGCAGTAATGAACAGGGGCCCCACACCGGGGAGCTGTTTTTT	CASSNEQGPHTGELFF
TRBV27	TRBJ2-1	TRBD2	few	TGTGCCAGCAGTTTCTCAGGGAGCGGGAGCTACAATGAGCAGTTCTTC	CASSFSGSGSYNEQFF
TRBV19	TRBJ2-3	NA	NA	TGTGCCAGTAGTATTCAGTCTGGAAGGCCGGGAGATACGCAGTATTTT	CASSIQSGRPGDTQYF
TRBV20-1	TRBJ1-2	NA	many	TGCAGTGCTAGCCCCCGGCCCAACCACGGCTACACCTTC	CSASPRPNHGYTF
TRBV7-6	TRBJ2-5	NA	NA	TGTGCCAGCAGCTTAGAACGCCACAATGAGCGGTACTTC	CASSLERHNERYF
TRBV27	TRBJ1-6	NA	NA	TGTGCCAGCATGACAAACTATAATTCACCCCTCCACTTT	CASMTNYNSPLHF
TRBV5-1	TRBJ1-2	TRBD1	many	TGCGCCAGCAGCTTGGACAGGGGCACTGGCTACACCTTC	CASSLDRGTGYTF
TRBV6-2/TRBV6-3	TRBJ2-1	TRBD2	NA	TGTGCCAGCAGTTACTCCCCTCCTAGCGGAGTATACAATGAGCAGTTCTTC	CASSYSPPSGVYNEQFF
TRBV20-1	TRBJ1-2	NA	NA	TGCAGTGCTAGAGATAAGGGAAGCCCCTATGGCTACACCTTC	CSARDKGSPYGYTF
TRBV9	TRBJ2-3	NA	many	TGTGCCAGCAGCGTAGGGACAGCTAGCACAGATACGCAGTATTTT	CASSVGTASTDTQYF
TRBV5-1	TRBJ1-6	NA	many	TGCGCCAGCAGCTTGGCCGCCTATAATTCACCCCTCCACTTT	CASSLAAYNSPLHF
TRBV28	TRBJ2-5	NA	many	TGTGCCAGCAGTCGTATCAGCACCCTCCGGGGAGAGACCCAGTACTTC	CASSRISTLRGETQYF
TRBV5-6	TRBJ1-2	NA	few	TGTGCCAGCAGCTTGGCCGCCAACCCCATCTATGGCTACACCTTC	CASSLAANPIYGYTF
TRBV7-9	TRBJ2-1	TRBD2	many	TGTGCCAGCAGTCCACGGGCTAGCGGGAGTAATGAGCAGTTCTTC	CASSPRASGSNEQFF
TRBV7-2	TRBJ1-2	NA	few	TGTGCCAGCAGCTTAGCGGTACAGTCCTATGGCTACACCTTC	CASSLAVQSYGYTF
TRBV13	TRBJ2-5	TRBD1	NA	TGTGCCAGCAGCTTCGGACAGGCTTCACAAGAGACCCAGTACTTC	CASSFGQASQETQYF
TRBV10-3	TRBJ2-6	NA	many	TGTGCCATCAGTGACGGCAGAAACTCTGGGGCCAACGTCCTGACTTTC	CAISDGRNSGANVLTF
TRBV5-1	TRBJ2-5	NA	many	TGCGCCAGCAGCTATCGTACGCAAGAGACCCAGTACTTC	CASSYRTQETQYF
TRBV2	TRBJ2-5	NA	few	TGTGCCAGCAGTGAAGAGGGGGGCTATAAAGAGACCCAGTACTTC	CASSEEGGYKETQYF
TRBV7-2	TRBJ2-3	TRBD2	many	TGTGCCAGCAGCCCACGACTAGCGGGGGCCGGATTAGGTACGCAGTATTTT	CASSPRLAGAGLGTQYF
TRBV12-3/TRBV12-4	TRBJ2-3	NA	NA	TGTGCCAGCAGCCCCGGGGTAGTCGCAGATACGCAGTATTTT	CASSPGVVADTQYF
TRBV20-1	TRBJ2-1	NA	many	TGCTCTTCTTCCGGGACGGAATACAATGAGCAGTTCTTC	CSSSGTEYNEQFF
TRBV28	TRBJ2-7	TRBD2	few	TGTGCCAGCAGTTTATACCTAGCGGGAGATTTCGAGCAGTACTTC	CASSLYLAGDFEQYF
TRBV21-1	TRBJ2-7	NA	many	TGTGCCAGCAGCAAAGAAAACGAGCAGTACTTC	CASSKENEQYF
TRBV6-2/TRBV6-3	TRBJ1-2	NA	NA	TGTGCCAGCAGTCAAGCAGCTAACTATGGCTACACCTTC	CASSQAANYGYTF
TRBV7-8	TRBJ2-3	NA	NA	TGTGCCAGCAGCTTAGCGGGGGGCCGAAATACGCAGTATTTT	CASSLAGGRNTQYF
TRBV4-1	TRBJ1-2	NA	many	TGCGCCAGCAGCCAAGATTCGGAGGACCACTTCAGGTTTGGCTACACCTTC	CASSQDSEDHFRFGYTF
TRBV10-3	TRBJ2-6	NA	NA	TGTGCCATCAGTGAGTCCGGAGTTGATTCGGCCAACGTCCTGACTTTC	CAISESGVDSANVLTF